This is a list of T cell receptor beta chains from one sample in a study of T-cell reconstitution after alpha-beta-depleted transplantation in children. Each CDR3 protein gets one entry after TCRdb re-called the PCR reads with MiXCR. The repertoire holds tens of thousands of distinct CDR3 sequences, with approximately 6% as singletons. The specimen comprised PBMCs, mostly from graft donor cells, sampled 60 days after TCRalphabeta/CD19-depleted stem cell transplant. The receptors were gathered from a female patient between 2 and 15 years old who had a stem cell transplant for aplastic anemia, so the T cells may come from the graft donor. CDR3s include the opening cysteine and the closing phenylalanine or tryptophan. A D gene is named only where the DNA matches it firmly. Not every row has a clone size; where given, it reads once, few, many or a size class.

clone_size: many
v_call: TRBV3-1
j_call: TRBJ2-1
d_call: .
cdr3_nt: TGTGCCAGCAGCCAATTAGATGAGCAGTTCTTC
cdr3_aa: CASSQLDEQFF

clone_size: .
v_call: TRBV30
j_call: TRBJ2-7
d_call: TRBD1
cdr3_nt: TGTGCCTGTACCAAAGACAGGGCCTACGAGCAGTACTTC
cdr3_aa: CACTKDRAYEQYF

clone_size: many
v_call: TRBV12-3/TRBV12-4
j_call: TRBJ1-2
d_call: .
cdr3_nt: TGTGCCAGCAGCCTGGGGGGCTTTAGGGGCTACACCTTC
cdr3_aa: CASSLGGFRGYTF

clone_size: .
v_call: TRBV2
j_call: TRBJ2-2
d_call: TRBD2
cdr3_nt: TGTGCCAGCAACCGGGGACTAGCGGGAAAGGTCGGGGAGCTGTTTTTT
cdr3_aa: CASNRGLAGKVGELFF

clone_size: .
v_call: TRBV11-1
j_call: TRBJ2-2
d_call: .
cdr3_nt: TGTGCCAGCAGCCTCACCGGGACATACGACGGGGAGCTGTTTTTT
cdr3_aa: CASSLTGTYDGELFF

clone_size: many
v_call: TRBV20-1
j_call: TRBJ2-7
d_call: TRBD2
cdr3_nt: TGCAGTGCTAGTCGACGGGCGGGAGGGAGTTTATTGCAGCAGTACTTC
cdr3_aa: CSASRRAGGSLLQQYF

clone_size: few
v_call: TRBV20-1
j_call: TRBJ1-2
d_call: .
cdr3_nt: TGCAGTGCTAGAGATTCATCGACTAACTATGGCTACACCTTC
cdr3_aa: CSARDSSTNYGYTF

clone_size: many
v_call: TRBV5-1
j_call: TRBJ2-2
d_call: TRBD2
cdr3_nt: TGCGCCAGCCTAGCGGGAGTTACCGGGGAGCTGTTTTTT
cdr3_aa: CASLAGVTGELFF

clone_size: .
v_call: TRBV7-2
j_call: TRBJ2-5
d_call: .
cdr3_nt: TGTGCCAGCAGCTTAAATCAGGGAAAAGAGACCCAGTACTTC
cdr3_aa: CASSLNQGKETQYF

clone_size: .
v_call: TRBV7-9
j_call: TRBJ1-1
d_call: .
cdr3_nt: TGTGCCAGCAGCCAGGGGACTGAAGCTTTCTTT
cdr3_aa: CASSQGTEAFF

clone_size: few
v_call: TRBV6-5
j_call: TRBJ1-4
d_call: .
cdr3_nt: TGTGCCAGCAGAAATACGTTATTGGCCTCCGAAAAACTGTTTTTT
cdr3_aa: CASRNTLLASEKLFF

clone_size: few
v_call: TRBV2
j_call: TRBJ2-3
d_call: TRBD1
cdr3_nt: TGTGCCTCTAGGACAGGGCCGGATACGCAGTATTTT
cdr3_aa: CASRTGPDTQYF

clone_size: few
v_call: TRBV11-2
j_call: TRBJ2-6
d_call: .
cdr3_nt: TGTGCCAGCAGCTTTGGTGGGTCTGGGGCCAACGTCCTGACTTTC
cdr3_aa: CASSFGGSGANVLTF

clone_size: many
v_call: TRBV29-1
j_call: TRBJ2-3
d_call: TRBD2
cdr3_nt: TGCAGCGTTGAGTATGGCGGGAGGGCCGATACGCAGTATTTT
cdr3_aa: CSVEYGGRADTQYF

clone_size: many
v_call: TRBV3-1
j_call: TRBJ2-5
d_call: .
cdr3_nt: TGTGCCAGCGGGGGCCTTAAGACCCAGTACTTC
cdr3_aa: CASGGLKTQYF

clone_size: many
v_call: TRBV6-5
j_call: TRBJ2-3
d_call: .
cdr3_nt: TGTGCCAGCAGTTACTGGGTTGAGGCGGATACGCAGTATTTT
cdr3_aa: CASSYWVEADTQYF

clone_size: .
v_call: TRBV7-9
j_call: TRBJ1-1
d_call: .
cdr3_nt: TGTGCCAGCAGCTTATCGGACACAAACACTGAAGCTTTCTTT
cdr3_aa: CASSLSDTNTEAFF

clone_size: many
v_call: TRBV7-9
j_call: TRBJ1-1
d_call: .
cdr3_nt: TGTGCCAGCAGCCGCCTTTACGGGGAAATGAACACTGAAGCTTTCTTT
cdr3_aa: CASSRLYGEMNTEAFF

clone_size: many
v_call: TRBV7-9
j_call: TRBJ2-1
d_call: .
cdr3_nt: TGTGCCAGCAGCTTACGGCGTAGGCAGTTCTTC
cdr3_aa: CASSLRRRQFF

clone_size: .
v_call: TRBV6-6
j_call: TRBJ1-2
d_call: TRBD1
cdr3_nt: TGTGCCAGCAATCACGTGTTTGTGCAGGACAGGGACTATGGCTACACCTTC
cdr3_aa: CASNHVFVQDRDYGYTF

clone_size: many
v_call: TRBV12-3/TRBV12-4
j_call: TRBJ2-7
d_call: .
cdr3_nt: TGTGCCAGCAGCTACAGCCGGGGCCCCTACGAGCAGTACTTC
cdr3_aa: CASSYSRGPYEQYF

clone_size: few
v_call: TRBV11-2
j_call: TRBJ1-4
d_call: TRBD1
cdr3_nt: TGTGCCAGCAGCTTAAGCCGTGCCCGGGACAGGGCCGGGAATGAAAAACTGTTTTTT
cdr3_aa: CASSLSRARDRAGNEKLFF

clone_size: many
v_call: TRBV20-1
j_call: TRBJ2-2
d_call: TRBD2
cdr3_nt: TGCAGTGCAACACCTAGCGGGGTTTTAAGGGGGGAGCTGTTTTTT
cdr3_aa: CSATPSGVLRGELFF

clone_size: .
v_call: TRBV19
j_call: TRBJ2-7
d_call: .
cdr3_nt: TGTGCCAGTAGTTCCACTAGCTCCTACGAGCAGTACTTC
cdr3_aa: CASSSTSSYEQYF

clone_size: many
v_call: TRBV28
j_call: TRBJ2-1
d_call: .
cdr3_nt: TGTGCCAGCAGCCCAATAACAGCTAGAACTCCGAGTACAATGAGGCAGCTCTTC
cdr3_aa: CASSPITARTPSTMRQLF

clone_size: many
v_call: TRBV3-1
j_call: TRBJ2-1
d_call: TRBD2
cdr3_nt: TGTGCCAGCAGCCTTCTACCCATGCGGACTAGCGGGGTTAATGAGCAGTTCTTC
cdr3_aa: CASSLLPMRTSGVNEQFF